Sequencing of this T cell receptor beta chain was carried out in a study of regulatory T cells in long-lasting Graves disease. CDR3 length equals 16 residues. Germline lookup yields CDR1 PRHDT and CDR2 FYEKMQ (reference sequence). Trimming removed 4 bases at V and 4 bases at J, with 14 bases between. Indicated time point: newly diagnosed GD, antithyroid drugs for less than 3 months. Scientists built the TCR library using RNA that was extracted from PBMCs. CDR3-region Arm-PCR and iRepertoire HTBI primers produced the TCR beta libraries. TCRdb ran MiXCR on the multiplex PCR reads and lists one entry per CDR3 protein. The table has roughly 320,000 distinct CDR3 sequences, approximately 15% seen once. These data were likewise used in another study, on T cells in Graves' hyperthyroidism and ophthalmopathy.

Sequencing used peripheral blood mononuclear cells (PBMCs), obtained at new diagnosis, from a patient treated with antithyroid drugs. The chain employs TRBV13 and TRBJ2-6, with a possible D match to TRBD1 (6 bases). The sequence derives from a man in his forties with Graves disease. The CDR3 region has the DNA TGTGCCAGCAGCTCCCCGTTTGGGGGCGGGGCCAACGTCCTGACTTTC. It codes for CASSSPFGGGANVLTF.